This T cell receptor beta chain was profiled in a study of naive and memory T cell subsets. Germline V gene lookup returns CDR1 MNHEY and CDR2 SVGAGI. The ends were cut back, 3 bases at V and 5 bases at J, with 8 bases in the middle. There are 14 residues in the CDR3. Whole-study results and caveats: Naive and memory subsets had different power law exponents for TCR abundance.

CMV status came from CD4+ IFNgamma after overnight CMV lysate stimulation. Worth noting for this clonotype: The antigen is unknown.

Two oligonucleotides, mixed equimolar, formed the beta constant-region primer covering TRBC1 and TRBC2. Ligated cDNA was amplified by four rounds of PCR with nested alpha and beta constant-region primers and SP2. Each CDR3 protein gets one entry after TCRdb re-called the UMI-ligation and nested PCR reads with MiXCR. The table records roughly 130,000 distinct CDR3 sequences, roughly 36% of them present only once. This clonotype originated in a human donor in good health. V and J are TRBV6-5 and TRBJ2-6; D not resolved. Material: central memory CD4+ T cells from blood. The CDR3 protein is CASSYGRRANVLTF. In nucleotides, the CDR3 is TGTGCCAGCAGTTATGGGCGCAGGGCCAACGTCCTGACTTTC.